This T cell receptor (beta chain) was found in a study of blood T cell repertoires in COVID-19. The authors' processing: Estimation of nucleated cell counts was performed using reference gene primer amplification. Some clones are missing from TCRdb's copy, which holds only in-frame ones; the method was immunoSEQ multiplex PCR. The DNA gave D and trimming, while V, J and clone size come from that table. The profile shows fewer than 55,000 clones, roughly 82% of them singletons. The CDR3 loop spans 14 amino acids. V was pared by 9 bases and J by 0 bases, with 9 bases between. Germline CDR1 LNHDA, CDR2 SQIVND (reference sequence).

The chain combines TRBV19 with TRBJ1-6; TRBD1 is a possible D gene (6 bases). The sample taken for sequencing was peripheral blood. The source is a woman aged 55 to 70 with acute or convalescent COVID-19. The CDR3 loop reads CASNRDSYNSPLHF. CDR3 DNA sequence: TGTGCCAGCAACAGGGACTCCTATAATTCACCCCTCCACTTT. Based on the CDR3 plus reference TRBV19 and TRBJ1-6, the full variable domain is DGGITQSPKYLFRKEGQNVTLSCEQNLNHDAMYWYRQDPGQGLRLIYYSQIVNDFQKGDIAEGYSVSREKKESFPLTVTSAQKNPTAFYLCASNRDSYNSPLHFGNGTRLTVT.